This T cell receptor (beta chain) was captured in a study of T cell changes during pregnancy in multiple sclerosis. Sequenced by immunoSEQ multiplex PCR; TCRdb stores in-frame clones only, minus some. The data hold around 36,000 clones, with approximately 90% observed a single time. J gave up 7 bases and V 1 base, and 13 bases lay outside the gene matches. CDR3 length: 17 residues. Germline values: CDR1 MGHRA, CDR2 YSYEKL. The V call is TRBV4-1, the J call TRBJ2-1; 7 positions match TRBD1. This sequence was found in a female donor with multiple sclerosis, enrolled in a pregnancy study. Specimen: CD4+ T cells from peripheral blood mononuclear cells, collected in the third trimester of pregnancy. Here the CDR3 reads CASSQVWGQDRLNEQFF. CDR3 nucleotides: TGCGCCAGCAGCCAAGTATGGGGGCAGGACAGGTTAAATGAGCAGTTCTTC.